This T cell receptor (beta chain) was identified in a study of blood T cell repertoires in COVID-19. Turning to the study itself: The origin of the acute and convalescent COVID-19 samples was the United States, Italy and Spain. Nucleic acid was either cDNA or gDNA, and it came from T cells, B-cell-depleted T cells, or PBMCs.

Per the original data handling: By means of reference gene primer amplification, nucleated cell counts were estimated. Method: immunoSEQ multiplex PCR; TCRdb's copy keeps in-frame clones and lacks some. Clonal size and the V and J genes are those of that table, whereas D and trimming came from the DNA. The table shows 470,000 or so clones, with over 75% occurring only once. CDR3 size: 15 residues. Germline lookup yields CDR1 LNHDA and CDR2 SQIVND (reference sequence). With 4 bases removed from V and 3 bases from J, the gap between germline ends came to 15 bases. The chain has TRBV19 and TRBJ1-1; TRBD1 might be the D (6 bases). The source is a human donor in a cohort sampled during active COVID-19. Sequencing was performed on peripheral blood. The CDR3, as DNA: TGTGCCAGTAGTAGTCGGGGGGGCGCGGACACTGAAGCTTTCTTT. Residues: CASSSRGGADTEAFF.